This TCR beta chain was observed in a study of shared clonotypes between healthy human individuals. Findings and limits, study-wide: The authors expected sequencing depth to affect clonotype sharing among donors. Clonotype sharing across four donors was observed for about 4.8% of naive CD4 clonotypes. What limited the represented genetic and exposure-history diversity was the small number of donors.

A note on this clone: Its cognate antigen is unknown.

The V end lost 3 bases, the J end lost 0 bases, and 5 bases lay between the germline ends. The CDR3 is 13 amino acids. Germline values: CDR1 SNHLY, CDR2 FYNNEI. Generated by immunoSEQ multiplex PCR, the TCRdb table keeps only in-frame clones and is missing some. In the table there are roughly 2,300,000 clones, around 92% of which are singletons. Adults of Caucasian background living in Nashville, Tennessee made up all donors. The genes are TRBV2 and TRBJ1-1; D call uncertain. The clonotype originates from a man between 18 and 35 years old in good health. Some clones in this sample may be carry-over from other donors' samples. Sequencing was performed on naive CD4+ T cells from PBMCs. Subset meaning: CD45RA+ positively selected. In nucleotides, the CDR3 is TGTGCCAGCAGTGATCAGATGAACACTGAAGCTTTCTTT. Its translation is CASSDQMNTEAFF.